The clone carrying this T cell receptor beta chain was seen many times. This entry is derived from a study of T-cell reconstitution after alpha-beta-depleted transplantation in children. Unique molecular identifiers were used to barcode this TCRbeta library. Via MiXCR, TCRdb re-called the PCR reads, giving one row per CDR3 protein. The top ten hold roughly a third of the sample, which has some 120,000 distinct CDR3 sequences, 10% to 13% seen once. After removal of 5 bases from V and 3 bases from J, the junction contained 5 bases not matched to a gene. The CDR3 covers 14 residues. From germline, CDR1 is SGHDT and CDR2 YYEEEE.

The source of this sequence is a boy aged 2-15 years with acute lymphoblastic leukemia, due to receive a stem cell transplant. This sample comprised PBMCs, obtained before TCRalphabeta/CD19-depleted stem cell transplant. The chain is built from TRBV5-6 and TRBJ2-7; TRBD2 matches at 10 bases. CDR3 residues: CASRSGRGFYEQYF. CDR3 DNA sequence: TGTGCCAGCAGGAGCGGGAGGGGTTTCTACGAGCAGTACTTC.